Sequencing of this TCR beta chain was carried out in a study of early T cells in non-severe SARS-CoV-2 infection. At the level of the study: Chains stayed unpaired after sequencing of bulk RNA from unsorted whole blood.

This clonotype has a handful of counts. Individually, cDNA molecules had unique molecular identifiers attached to them. TCRdb recomputed calls from the 5' RACE reads with MiXCR, one row per CDR3 protein. The sample has tens of thousands of distinct CDR3 sequences, around 16% seen once. With 6 bases removed from V and 3 bases from J, the gap between germline ends came to 9 bases. This CDR3 comprises 13 residues. The specimen was whole blood, collected at baseline. The TCR was taken from an adult who was a healthcare worker with PCR-confirmed SARS-CoV-2 infection or an uninfected control (not recorded which). V usage is TRBV12-3 or TRBV12-4 and J usage is TRBJ1-5; no clear D gene. CDR3 region: CASSQIINQPQHF. CDR3 DNA: TGTGCCAGCAGCCAGATAATCAATCAGCCCCAGCATTTT.